Each of the 7 T cell receptor beta chains below was sequenced from the same sample in a study of T cell repertoires in ileal Crohn's disease. Time point meaning: neoterminal ileum biopsy at postoperative endoscopy, about 6 months after surgery. The repertoire was sequenced with immunoSEQ multiplex PCR; TCRdb's copy has only in-frame clones and lacks some. The table has 3,500 to 4,500 clones, 85% seen once. The sample consisted of ileal tissue. These receptors were obtained from an adult with Crohn's disease.

The V call is TRBV4-1, the J call TRBJ2-1; 12 positions match TRBD2. Germline loops: CDR1 MGHRA, CDR2 YSYEKL. Losses at the gene ends were 0 bases for V and 10 bases for J; bases not matched to a gene: 7. This CDR3 spans 16 amino acids. CDR3 loop: CASSQERLAGDREQFF. Written as DNA, the CDR3 is TGCGCCAGCAGCCAAGAGAGACTAGCGGGGGATAGGGAGCAGTTCTTC.

V usage is TRBV7-6 and J usage is TRBJ2-1, with a tentative D call TRBD1 (5 bases). Trimming cost V 3 bases and J 4 bases, with 13 bases left between them. CDR1 SGHVS and CDR2 FNYEAQ come from the germline V gene. The CDR3 consists of 15 residues. The CDR3 coding sequence is TGTGCCAGCAGCTTCTTAAGGGGTTCATACAATGAGCAGTTCTTC. Amino acids: CASSFLRGSYNEQFF.

The chain employs TRBV7-3 and TRBJ2-3; 10 bases match TRBD2. The CDR3 spans 15 residues. V shed 4 bases, J shed 3 bases, and the junction held 4 bases outside the gene matches. Germline CDR1 and CDR2: SGHTA and FQGTGA. The CDR3 sequence: CASSSTSGETDTQYF. The CDR3 nucleotides are TGTGCCAGCAGCTCTACTAGCGGGGAGACAGATACGCAGTATTTT.

The chain combines TRBV7-2 with TRBJ1-2; D remains unclear. V lost 3 bases, J lost 7 bases, and 18 bases lay in between. Germline V lookup: CDR1 SGHTA, CDR2 FQGNSA. This CDR3 is built from 15 residues. The CDR3 reads CASSLPPHGIGGYTF. In nucleotides, the CDR3 is TGTGCCAGCAGCTTGCCCCCTCACGGGATAGGTGGCTACACCTTC.

The rearrangement links TRBV11-3 to TRBJ1-1; D uncertain. Between the trimmed V and J ends, which lost 4 bases and 4 bases, there was a span of 10 bases. The CDR3 sequence is 13 residues long. Germline V gives CDR1 SGHNT, CDR2 YENEEA. The CDR3: CASSSLLGTEAFF. CDR3 DNA: TGTGCCAGCAGCTCCCTCCTCGGCACTGAAGCTTTCTTT.

This chain links TRBV28 with TRBJ2-7, with TRBD1 identical over 8 bases. In germline, CDR1 is MDHEN, CDR2 SYDVKM. V trimming: 6 bases; J trimming: 0 bases; junction bases outside the gene matches: 7. The CDR3 covers 15 residues. The CDR3 reads CASRMDRASSYEQYF. The CDR3 DNA sequence: TGTGCCAGCAGGATGGACAGGGCCTCCTCCTACGAGCAGTACTTC.

The genes are TRBV4-3 and TRBJ1-2, with TRBD1 as a possible D gene (5 bases). The CDR3 loop spans 15 amino acids. CDR1 and CDR2 from the germline V gene are LGHNA and YSLEER. The ends were cut back, 2 bases at V and 1 base at J, with 11 bases in the middle. The CDR3 reads CASSQSAGLNYGYTF. CDR3 DNA: TGCGCCAGCAGCCAATCGGCAGGGCTTAACTATGGCTACACCTTC.